The 21 T cell receptor beta chains given below trace back to one sample, sequenced in a study of cytomegalovirus exposure and HLA in healthy donors (dated by TCRdb to about 2017). Library creation used the immunoSEQ multiplex PCR assay. For the multiplex PCR, a mixture combining 60 forward primers for TCR Vbeta segments and 13 reverse primers for TCR Jbeta segments was used. This immuneACCESS table, as held by TCRdb, lists in-frame sequences with V and J called but not all clones. Of the missing ones, under half trace to an unresolved V gene in checked studies; the others have no known cause. Within this sample are about 94,000 clones, with about 62% of them counted one time only. The leading ten clones occupy about 3.8% of the sample. Sample: PBMCs. These receptors all stem from a man aged 25 to 40 in good health and CMV-seronegative.

At least ten counts were recorded for this clone. V gene TRBV4-2 combines with J gene TRBJ2-2, with a weak D call TRBD2 (5 bases). Germline CDR1 and CDR2: LGHNA and YNFKEQ. This CDR3 comprises 18 residues. Trimming took off 4 bases at V and 1 base at J, with 19 bases between the two ends. The CDR3 reads CASSPPETSRENTGELFF. The CDR3 nucleotides are TGTGCCAGCAGCCCACCCGAGACTTCCCGGGAGAACACCGGGGAGCTGTTTTTT.

The V call is TRBV7-9, the J call TRBJ2-1, with 8 positions matching TRBD2. The CDR3 contains 16 residues. The ends lost 5 bases at V and 2 bases at J; junction bases unmatched: 8. Germline V gives CDR1 SEHNR, CDR2 FQNEAQ (reference sequence). CDR3 residues: CASSPRGTRTYNEQFF. The CDR3 coding sequence is TGTGCCAGCAGCCCAAGGGGGACTAGGACCTACAATGAGCAGTTCTTC.

In nucleotides, the CDR3 is TGTGCCAGTAGGCCGGGACAGGGGGCGCGTGAGCAGTACTTC. It codes for CASRPGQGAREQYF. The rearrangement uses TRBV19 and TRBJ2-7, with 12 bases matching TRBD1. The CDR3 runs to 14 residues. The germline V gene encodes CDR1 LNHDA and CDR2 SQIVND (reference sequence). The ends lost 6 bases at V and 7 bases at J; junction bases unmatched: 7. Drawing the rest from reference TRBV19 and TRBJ2-7, the complete variable domain is DGGITQSPKYLFRKEGQNVTLSCEQNLNHDAMYWYRQDPGQGLRLIYYSQIVNDFQKGDIAEGYSVSREKKESFPLTVTSAQKNPTAFYLCASRPGQGAREQYFGPGTRLTVT.

This sequence joins TRBV10-3 and TRBJ1-3; no clear D gene. From germline, CDR1 is ENHRY and CDR2 SYGVKD. CDR3 size: 15 residues. With 0 bases removed from V and 0 bases from J, the gap between germline ends came to 6 bases. CDR3 in amino acids: CAISESWSSGNTIYF. The DNA of the CDR3 is TGTGCCATCAGTGAGTCGTGGAGCTCTGGAAACACCATATATTTT.

This chain links TRBV7-2 with TRBJ2-4, with D possibly matching TRBD1 (6 bases). Trimming left V 5 bases short and J 9 bases short, with 11 bases between. This CDR3 contains 12 residues. Per the germline V gene, CDR1 is SGHTA and CDR2 is FQGNSA. The CDR3 loop reads CASSRTVGIQYF. The CDR3 DNA reads as TGTGCCAGCAGCAGGACAGTGGGCATTCAGTACTTC.

This clone was detected a few times. The chain has TRBV19 and TRBJ2-1; TRBD1 agrees at 11 bases. Germline CDR1 reads LNHDA; CDR2 reads SQIVND (reference sequence). This CDR3 is 15 amino acids long. Trimming cost V 5 bases and J 6 bases; bases outside gene matches: 6. CDR3 sequence: CASSGPGQGGNEQFF. The DNA of the CDR3 is TGTGCCAGTAGTGGCCCGGGACAGGGGGGCAATGAGCAGTTCTTC. The complete variable domain, with remaining parts taken from reference TRBV19 and TRBJ2-1, reads DGGITQSPKYLFRKEGQNVTLSCEQNLNHDAMYWYRQDPGQGLRLIYYSQIVNDFQKGDIAEGYSVSREKKESFPLTVTSAQKNPTAFYLCASSGPGQGGNEQFFGPGTRLTVL.

The V and J genes are TRBV6-5 and TRBJ1-4; 8 bases line up with TRBD1. Germline loops: CDR1 MNHEY, CDR2 SVGAGI. After removal of 6 bases from V and 5 bases from J, the junction contained 5 bases not matched to a gene. This CDR3 contains 14 residues. The CDR3 DNA follows: TGTGCCAGCAGGGCAGGGGGCTGGAATGAAAAACTGTTTTTT. Protein: CASRAGGWNEKLFF.

This chain connects TRBV5-5 to TRBJ1-3, with a weak D call TRBD1 (5 bases). The germline gives CDR1 SGHKS, CDR2 YYEKEE (reference sequence). CDR3 length: 14 amino acids. Trimming left V 0 bases short and J 6 bases short, with 10 bases between. The CDR3 sequence is CASSLVVQENTIYF. Written as DNA, the CDR3 is TGTGCCAGCAGCTTGGTCGTACAGGAAAACACCATATATTTT.

This clone was counted a single time. J is TRBJ2-1 and V is TRBV18; TRBD1 is a possible D gene (8 bases). The CDR3 length is 17 residues. Germline loops: CDR1 KGHSH, CDR2 LQKENI. The V gene lost 3 bases and the J gene lost 1 base, with 16 bases spanning the gap. Written as DNA, the CDR3 is TGTGCCAGCTCACCGACAAACAGGGGGGGATCCTACAATGAGCAGTTCTTC. Translation gives CASSPTNRGGSYNEQFF.

The V and J genes are TRBV7-3 and TRBJ1-1; D might be TRBD1 (6 bases). CDR1 is SGHTA, CDR2 FQGTGA, per germline. Deletions cut 7 bases from V and 1 base from J, with 13 bases between. The CDR3 has 14 amino acids. The chain's CDR3 is CASKAGGGNTEAFF. The CDR3 nucleotides are TGTGCCAGCAAGGCGGGGGGCGGGAACACTGAAGCTTTCTTT. The variable domain in full, with the rest retrieved from reference TRBV7-3 and TRBJ1-1, is GAGVSQTPSNKVTEKGKYVELRCDPISGHTALYWYRQSLGQGPEFLIYFQGTGAADDSGLPNDRFFAVRPEGSVSTLKIQRTERGDSAVYLCASKAGGGNTEAFFGQGTRLTVV.

This chain uses TRBV11-1 with TRBJ1-1; D perhaps matches TRBD1 (5 bases). Looked up from germline, CDR1 is SGHAT and CDR2 is FQDESV (reference sequence). The ends were cut back, 0 bases at V and 5 bases at J, with 10 bases in the middle. The CDR3 contains 14 residues. CDR3 amino acids: CASSLAGAGTEAFF. CDR3 DNA: TGTGCCAGCAGCTTAGCAGGGGCCGGGACTGAAGCTTTCTTT.

Only one count was recorded for this clone. This sequence joins TRBV28 and TRBJ1-3, with D possibly TRBD1 on 5 matching bases. The V end was cut by 2 bases, the J end by 10 bases, with 6 bases between. CDR1 is MDHEN, CDR2 SYDVKM, per germline. The CDR3 spans 11 residues. The DNA of the CDR3 is TGTGCCAGCAGTTTACGACAGACCATATATTTT. Amino acid sequence: CASSLRQTIYF.

The V and J genes are TRBV6-5 and TRBJ1-6; 9 bases agree with TRBD1. The V and J ends lost 8 bases and 7 bases, in that order; junction bases with no gene match: 0. This CDR3 is built from 12 residues. CDR1 MNHEY and CDR2 SVGAGI come from the germline V gene. CDR3 sequence reads: CASGTGNSPLHF. CDR3 in DNA: TGTGCCAGCGGGACAGGGAATTCACCCCTCCACTTT.

This rearrangement joins TRBV7-9 to TRBJ1-4; 8 bases match TRBD1. Germline CDR1 and CDR2: SEHNR and FQNEAQ (reference sequence). Unmatched junction bases numbered 8, after V lost 1 base and J lost 7 bases. The CDR3 contains 16 residues. The CDR3 DNA is TGTGCCAGCAGCTTAGGGACAGGGAGCTACTTTGAAAAACTGTTTTTT. It codes for CASSLGTGSYFEKLFF.

The chain links TRBV5-8 to TRBJ1-1, with 7 bases that match TRBD1. This CDR3 has 13 amino acids. Germline V gives CDR1 SGHTS, CDR2 YDEGEE. The J segment lost 9 bases and the V segment lost 5 bases, leaving 10 bases of the junction unmatched. Written as DNA, the CDR3 is TGTGCCAGCAGAACGGACAGGCACCTTCAAGCTTTCTTT. Translating gives CASRTDRHLQAFF.

For this clone: The CDR3 end shows no conserved phenylalanine or tryptophan, and so a read error is likely. No DNA is shown, since the ends of the CDR3 on it are uncertain; the CDR3 is the one TCRdb lists. The sample carries other DNA sequences with the same CDR3. The rearrangement links TRBV7-2 to TRBJ1-1; TRBD1, as called in the table, went unchecked against the DNA. Termini included, the CDR3 measures 14 amino acids. CDR1 is SGHTA and CDR2 is FQGNSA in the germline V gene. The CDR3 reads CASSLDMDSLEALI.

The genes are TRBV27 and TRBJ1-5; TRBD1 matches 7 bases. CDR1 MNHEY and CDR2 SMNVEV come from the germline V gene (reference sequence). V dropped 5 bases and J dropped 6; count of bases not matched to a gene: 10. The CDR3 is made up of 15 amino acids. As DNA, the CDR3 is TGTGCCAGCAGTCCCCACAGGGGTCCGCCTCAGCCCCAGCATTTT. Its translation: CASSPHRGPPQPQHF.

The chain combines TRBV6-1 with TRBJ2-7, with 7 bases lining up with TRBD1. Losses at the gene ends were 8 bases for V and 3 bases for J; bases not matched to a gene: 13. The CDR3 spans 15 residues. Germline assignment: CDR1 MNHNS and CDR2 SASEGT. CDR3 sequence (DNA): TGTGCCAGCGCCGATCGGGGACAGATAGACTACGAGCAGTACTTC. Translated, it gives CASADRGQIDYEQYF.

The chain links TRBV27 to TRBJ2-5; 8 bases agree with TRBD2. The germline V gene encodes CDR1 MNHEY and CDR2 SMNVEV (reference sequence). This CDR3 spans 15 amino acids. The V gene end was trimmed by 5 bases and the J gene end by 4 bases; junction bases not matched to a gene: 9. DNA of the CDR3: TGTGCCAGCAGTCGACCGGGACTAGGGTCAGAGACCCAGTACTTC. Its protein is CASSRPGLGSETQYF.

This clone was picked up a small number of times. The chain's CDR3 is CASSLDRTNYGYTF. The CDR3 nucleotides read TGTGCCAGCAGCTTAGACAGGACTAACTATGGCTACACCTTC. The chain employs TRBV13 and TRBJ1-2; tentatively, D is TRBD1 (5 bases). Trimming left V 1 base short and J 0 bases short, with 6 bases between. Germline lookup yields CDR1 PRHDT and CDR2 FYEKMQ (reference sequence). The CDR3 has 14 residues.

Remarks on this clone: No conserved phenylalanine or tryptophan ends this CDR3, so it is likely a read error. The DNA is left out, because the CDR3 cannot be placed on it with certainty; the CDR3 is given as TCRdb lists it. The chain couples TRBV27 to TRBJ2-3; the table's D gene call, TRBD2, was not cross checked with the DNA. Per germline, CDR1 MNHEY and CDR2 SMNVEV (reference sequence). The CDR3 is 9 residues long, ends included. The CDR3 is CASYPLRSY.